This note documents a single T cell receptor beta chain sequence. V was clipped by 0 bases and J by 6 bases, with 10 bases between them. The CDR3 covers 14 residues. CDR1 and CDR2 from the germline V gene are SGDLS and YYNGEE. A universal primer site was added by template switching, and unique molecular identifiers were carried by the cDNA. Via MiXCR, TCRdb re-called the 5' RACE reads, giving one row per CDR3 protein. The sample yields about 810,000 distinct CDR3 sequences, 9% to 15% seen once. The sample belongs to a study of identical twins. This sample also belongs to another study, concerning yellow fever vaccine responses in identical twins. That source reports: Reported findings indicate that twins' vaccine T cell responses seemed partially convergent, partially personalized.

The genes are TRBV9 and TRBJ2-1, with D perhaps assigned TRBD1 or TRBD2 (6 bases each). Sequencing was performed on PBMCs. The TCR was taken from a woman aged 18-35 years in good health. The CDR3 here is CASSVGGASNEQFF. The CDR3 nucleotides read TGTGCCAGCAGCGTAGGGGGGGCGAGCAATGAGCAGTTCTTC.